Listed here are 26 T cell receptor beta chains from one sample, sequenced in a study of cytomegalovirus exposure and HLA in healthy donors. TCRdb's table, derived via immunoSEQ multiplex PCR, lists solely in-frame clones and lacks some. The table shows roughly 220,000 clones, with 80% to 95% occurring only once. Specimen: PBMCs. The receptors shown here come from a woman aged 18-30 years in good health and CMV-seronegative.

This clone was found once. This sequence joins TRBV28 and TRBJ2-3, with 13 bases fitting TRBD2. This CDR3 region has 16 residues. The germline gives CDR1 MDHEN, CDR2 SYDVKM. J gave up 5 bases and V 6 bases, and 8 bases lay outside the gene matches. CDR3 DNA: TGTGCCAGCAGGGCCGGGACTAGCGGGAAGATAGATACGCAGTATTTT. Amino acid sequence: CASRAGTSGKIDTQYF.

This chain connects TRBV29-1 to TRBJ1-1, with a weak D call TRBD1 (5 bases). CDR3 length: 14 amino acids. Looked up from germline, CDR1 is SQVTM and CDR2 is ANQGSEA. V was trimmed by 8 bases and J by 0 bases, leaving 16 bases between them. For the CDR3, the DNA is TGCAGCTCGGGGGGGACGGGCATGAACACTGAAGCTTTCTTT. Translated: CSSGGTGMNTEAFF.

A single count supports this clone. V usage is TRBV27 and J usage is TRBJ2-2, with a weak D call TRBD1 (5 bases). CDR1 is MNHEY, CDR2 SMNVEV, per germline (reference sequence). Trimming shortened V by 6 bases and J by 8 bases, and 19 bases separated the two germline ends. The CDR3 loop spans 15 amino acids. The DNA for the CDR3 is TGTGCCAGCAGAAATTATTGGGCAGGGATGGGGGAGCTGTTTTTT. This codes for CASRNYWAGMGELFF.

The chain has TRBV28 and TRBJ2-2; D gene unclear. Per the germline V gene, CDR1 is MDHEN and CDR2 is SYDVKM. V lost 5 bases and J lost 8, with 21 bases in between. The CDR3 totals 16 residues. Here the CDR3 DNA reads TGTGCCAGCAGTAGCCAGTCCGCCGAAAGGAGAGGGGAGCTGTTTTTT. Translation: CASSSQSAERRGELFF.

J is TRBJ2-3 and V is TRBV7-9, with 9 positions matching TRBD1. V was clipped by 5 bases and J by 4 bases; unmatched bases: 7. The CDR3 covers 15 residues. Germline assignment: CDR1 SEHNR and CDR2 FQNEAQ (reference sequence). The CDR3 spells CASSRQGQGADTQYF. The CDR3 DNA is TGTGCCAGCAGCCGACAGGGACAGGGCGCAGATACGCAGTATTTT.

The genes are TRBV5-6 and TRBJ2-5, with D possibly being TRBD2 (5 bases). Trimming cost V 0 bases and J 4 bases, with 7 bases left between them. The V gene's germline CDR1 is SGHDT and CDR2 YYEEEE. This CDR3 is 13 amino acids long. The CDR3 region is CASSLVAGETQYF. DNA of the CDR3: TGTGCCAGCAGCTTGGTGGCGGGAGAGACCCAGTACTTC.

This clone was observed a single time. The rearrangement uses TRBV6-1 and TRBJ2-2; TRBD2 agrees at 7 bases. Per germline, CDR1 MNHNS and CDR2 SASEGT. The CDR3 runs 16 residues. V gave up 0 bases and J gave up 4 bases; unmatched junction bases: 5. For the CDR3, the DNA is TGTGCCAGCAGTGAAGCCAGGGTAGCGGGCACCGGGGAGCTGTTTTTT. Protein product: CASSEARVAGTGELFF.

The rearrangement uses TRBV2 and TRBJ2-7; 11 bases align to TRBD2. This CDR3 is built from 16 residues. The V and J ends lost 1 base and 3 bases, in that order; junction bases with no gene match: 5. The germline gives CDR1 SNHLY, CDR2 FYNNEI. The CDR3 reads CASSEDNGLAGYEQYF. As DNA, the CDR3 is TGTGCCAGCAGTGAAGATAACGGACTAGCGGGCTACGAGCAGTACTTC.

The J gene is TRBJ2-2, the V gene TRBV4-2; TRBD2 matches at 9 bases. J lost 6 bases, V lost 5 bases, and 4 bases had no gene match. The CDR3 totals 14 residues. Germline assignment: CDR1 LGHNA and CDR2 YNFKEQ. CDR3 DNA sequence: TGTGCCAGCAGCGGTAGCGGGAGTCCCGGGGAGCTGTTTTTT. This codes for CASSGSGSPGELFF.

This clone was seen only once. The chain employs TRBV2 and TRBJ2-1, with 14 bases lining up with TRBD2. The J segment lost 8 bases and the V segment lost 8 bases, leaving 20 bases of the junction unmatched. CDR1 is SNHLY and CDR2 is FYNNEI in the germline V gene. The CDR3 runs 19 residues. The CDR3 DNA follows: TGTGCCAGCCGGGCAGGACTAGCGGGAGGAATTTTTTCTTTCTATGAGCAGTTCTTC. This translates into CASRAGLAGGIFSFYEQFF.

This clone was recorded once. The chain is built from TRBV19 and TRBJ1-4, with 7 bases identical to TRBD1. Germline loops: CDR1 LNHDA, CDR2 SQIVND (reference sequence). The CDR3 has 15 residues. Germline trimming cut 6 bases from V and 8 bases from J; bases unmatched to any gene: 12. The DNA for the CDR3 is TGTGCCAGTAGGCACGGGGGACAGTCCCTGGAAAAACTGTTTTTT. This gives the protein CASRHGGQSLEKLFF.

The genes are TRBV15 and TRBJ1-2; D is undetermined. The CDR3 is 13 amino acids. In germline, CDR1 is LNHNV, CDR2 YYDKDF (reference sequence). Trimming removed 1 base from V and 8 bases from J, with 11 bases in between. The chain's CDR3 is CATSRGLAWGYTF. The CDR3 bases are TGTGCCACCAGCAGAGGACTTGCGTGGGGCTACACCTTC.

The gene calls are TRBV28 and TRBJ1-3; D unclear. V was pared by 6 bases and J by 8 bases, with 11 bases between. CDR3 length: 12 residues. The germline V gene has CDR1 MDHEN and CDR2 SYDVKM. The CDR3 DNA reads as TGTGCCAGCAGCCTACCTTTGGACACCATATATTTT. It translates to CASSLPLDTIYF.

V and J are TRBV2 and TRBJ1-2; D is ambiguous. The CDR3 totals 13 residues. V was shortened by 1 base and J by 9 bases, with 12 bases between the two germline ends. From germline, CDR1 is SNHLY and CDR2 FYNNEI. DNA of the CDR3: TGTGCCAGCAGTGAAGGAGAGGCGACGAGCTACACCTTC. Its translation is CASSEGEATSYTF. Drawing the rest from reference TRBV2 and TRBJ1-2, the complete variable domain is EPEVTQTPSHQVTQMGQEVILRCVPISNHLYFYWYRQILGQKVEFLVSFYNNEISEKSEIFDDQFSVERPDGSNFTLKIRSTKLEDSAMYFCASSEGEATSYTFGSGTRLTVV.

The chain combines TRBV11-3 with TRBJ2-3; possible D gene TRBD1, 6 bases. The CDR3 is 15 amino acids. V gave up 3 bases and J gave up 4 bases, with 14 bases separating them. CDR1 SGHNT and CDR2 YENEEA come from the germline V gene. DNA for the CDR3: TGTGCCAGCAGCTTTGGGGAATCAGGGGCAGATACGCAGTATTTT. Encoded protein: CASSFGESGADTQYF.

V is TRBV27 and J is TRBJ1-2, with 7 bases aligning to TRBD1. Germline CDR1 MNHEY, CDR2 SMNVEV (reference sequence). This CDR3 has 13 amino acids. V was pared by 8 bases and J by 8 bases, with 11 bases of the junction left unmatched. CDR3 protein: CASGLTTGWGYTF. Written as DNA, the CDR3 is TGTGCCAGCGGCCTCACGACAGGGTGGGGCTACACCTTC.

The chain uses TRBV2 and TRBJ2-7, with unresolved D. The ends were cut back, 0 bases at V and 11 bases at J, with 8 bases in the middle. The CDR3 is made up of 11 amino acids. Looked up from germline, CDR1 is SNHLY and CDR2 is FYNNEI. CDR3: CASSEARLKYF. DNA of the CDR3: TGTGCCAGCAGTGAAGCGCGGCTTAAGTACTTC.

This chain uses TRBV25-1 with TRBJ1-2; D is unclear. V was shortened by 4 bases and J by 1 base, with 22 bases between the two germline ends. The CDR3 is 18 amino acids. CDR1 is MGHDK, CDR2 SYGVNS, per germline. CDR3 sequence reads: CASSGAAHTAAINYGYTF. In DNA form, the CDR3 reads TGTGCCAGCAGTGGGGCTGCCCACACCGCAGCAATTAACTATGGCTACACCTTC.

Regarding this clone: This sample also contains other DNA sequences that code for the same CDR3. The genes are TRBV6-5 and TRBJ1-5, with a possible D match to TRBD1 (5 bases). Germline V gene lookup returns CDR1 MNHEY and CDR2 SVGAGI. V dropped 3 bases and J dropped 4 bases, with 13 bases sitting between them. This CDR3 comprises 15 residues. CDR3 loop: CASSYSGGSNQPQHF. DNA of the CDR3: TGTGCCAGCAGTTATAGCGGGGGTAGTAATCAGCCCCAGCATTTT.

This rearrangement joins TRBV5-1 to TRBJ1-1; a possible D gene is TRBD1 (6 bases). The CDR3 is 12 amino acids. The V gene's germline CDR1 is SGHRS and CDR2 YFSETQ. Trimming removed 2 bases from V and 11 bases from J, with 13 bases in between. The DNA of the CDR3 is TGCGCCAGCAGCTTAATAAGGGGGATGGCTTTCTTT. Protein: CASSLIRGMAFF.

This clone was counted a single time. V usage is TRBV9 and J usage is TRBJ2-7; TRBD2 aligns across 8 bases. With V trimmed by 1 base and J by 2 bases, 14 bases remained unmatched. The germline gives CDR1 SGDLS, CDR2 YYNGEE. The CDR3 is made up of 18 amino acids. The CDR3 region has the DNA TGTGCCAGCAGCGTAAGGCCGGGAGGAAGCGGGAGAACCTACGAGCAGTACTTC. This encodes CASSVRPGGSGRTYEQYF. Complete variable domain (other parts from reference TRBV9 and TRBJ2-7): DSGVTQTPKHLITATGQRVTLRCSPRSGDLSVYWYQQSLDQGLQFLIQYYNGEERAKGNILERFSAQQFPDLHSELNLSSLELGDSALYFCASSVRPGGSGRTYEQYFGPGTRLTVT.

The J gene is TRBJ2-7, the V gene TRBV7-2; 9 bases align to TRBD2. Germline CDR1 is SGHTA and CDR2 is FQGNSA. The CDR3 has 14 amino acids. With 1 base clipped from V and 4 bases from J, the junction kept 2 bases outside the gene matches. The CDR3 loop is CASSLGLAGYEQYF. Here the CDR3 DNA reads TGTGCCAGCAGCTTAGGGCTAGCGGGGTACGAGCAGTACTTC.

The V gene is TRBV10-2, the J gene TRBJ2-2, with 9 nucleotides matching TRBD2. V lost 7 bases to trimming and J lost 4 bases; unmatched junction nucleotides: 7. There are 15 residues in the CDR3. In germline, CDR1 is WSHSY, CDR2 SAAADI. The CDR3 sequence is CASTVAGVITGELFF. The DNA for the CDR3 is TGCGCCAGCACCGTAGCGGGAGTAATCACCGGGGAGCTGTTTTTT.

This rearrangement joins TRBV21-1 to TRBJ2-7; whether TRBD2, the table's D call, matches the DNA was not checked. TRBV21-1 has pseudogene status. The CDR3 loop spans 16 amino acids. This CDR3 is CASSLVRRTSSYEQYF. CDR3 nucleotide sequence: TGTGCCAGCAGCTTGGTTCGTAGGACTAGCTCCTACGAGCAGTACTTC.

The V and J genes are TRBV14 and TRBJ2-5; 15 bases agree with TRBD2. The CDR3 has 15 residues. CDR1 is SGHDN and CDR2 is FVKESK in the germline V gene. The J segment lost 5 bases and the V segment lost 4 bases, leaving 2 bases of the junction unmatched. The CDR3 sequence: CASSLGLAGGETQYF. The CDR3 region has the DNA TGTGCCAGCAGCCTCGGACTAGCGGGAGGGGAGACCCAGTACTTC.

The chain couples TRBV9 to TRBJ2-6; no firm D call. CDR3 size: 15 residues. Germline lookup yields CDR1 SGDLS and CDR2 YYNGEE. Trimming cost V 6 bases and J 3 bases, with 13 bases left between them. CDR3 loop: CASTGGSLGANVLTF. The CDR3 DNA follows: TGTGCCAGCACTGGCGGCTCCCTTGGGGCCAACGTCCTGACTTTC.